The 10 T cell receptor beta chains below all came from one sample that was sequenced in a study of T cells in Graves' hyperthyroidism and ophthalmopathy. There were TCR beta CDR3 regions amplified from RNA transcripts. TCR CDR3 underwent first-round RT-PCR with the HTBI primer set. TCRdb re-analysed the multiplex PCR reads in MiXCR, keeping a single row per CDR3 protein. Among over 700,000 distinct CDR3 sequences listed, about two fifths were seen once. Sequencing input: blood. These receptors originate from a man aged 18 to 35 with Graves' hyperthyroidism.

The CDR3: CASSAANGYGYTF. The CDR3, as DNA: TGTGCCAGCAGTGCTGCCAACGGCTATGGCTACACCTTC. The gene calls are TRBV25-1 and TRBJ1-2; D remains ambiguous. The length of the CDR3 is 13 residues. The V end was cut by 4 bases, the J end by 4 bases, with 10 bases between. Germline loops: CDR1 MGHDK, CDR2 SYGVNS.

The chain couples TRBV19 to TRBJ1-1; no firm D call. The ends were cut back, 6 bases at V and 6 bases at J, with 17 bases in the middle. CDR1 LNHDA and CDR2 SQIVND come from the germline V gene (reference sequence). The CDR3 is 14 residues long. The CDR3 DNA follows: TGTGCCAGTAGCCCCGGCTCTTCAGTGCCTGAAGCTTTCTTT. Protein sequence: CASSPGSSVPEAFF.

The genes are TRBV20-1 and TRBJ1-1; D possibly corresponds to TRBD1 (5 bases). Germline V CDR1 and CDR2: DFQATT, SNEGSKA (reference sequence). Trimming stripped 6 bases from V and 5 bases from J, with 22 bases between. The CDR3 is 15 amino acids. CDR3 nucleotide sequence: TGCAGTGCCGAGGGCAGGGTAATTTTCGGAACTGAAGCTTTCTTT. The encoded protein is CSAEGRVIFGTEAFF.

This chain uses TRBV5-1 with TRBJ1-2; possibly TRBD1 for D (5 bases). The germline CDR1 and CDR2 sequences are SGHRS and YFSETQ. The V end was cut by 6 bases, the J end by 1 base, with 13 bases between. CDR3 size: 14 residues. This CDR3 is CASTFSTVNYGYTF. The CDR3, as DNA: TGCGCCAGCACCTTCTCGACAGTTAACTATGGCTACACCTTC. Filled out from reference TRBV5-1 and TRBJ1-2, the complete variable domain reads KAGVTQTPRYLIKTRGQQVTLSCSPISGHRSVSWYQQTPGQGLQFLFEYFSETQRNKGNFPGRFSGRQFSNSRSEMNVSTLELGDSALYLCASTFSTVNYGYTFGSGTRLTVV.

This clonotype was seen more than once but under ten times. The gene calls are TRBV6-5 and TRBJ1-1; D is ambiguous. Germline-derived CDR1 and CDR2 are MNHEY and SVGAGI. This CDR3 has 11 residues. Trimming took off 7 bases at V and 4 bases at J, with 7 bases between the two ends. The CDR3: CASTHGTEAFF. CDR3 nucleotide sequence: TGTGCCAGCACCCACGGCACTGAAGCTTTCTTT.

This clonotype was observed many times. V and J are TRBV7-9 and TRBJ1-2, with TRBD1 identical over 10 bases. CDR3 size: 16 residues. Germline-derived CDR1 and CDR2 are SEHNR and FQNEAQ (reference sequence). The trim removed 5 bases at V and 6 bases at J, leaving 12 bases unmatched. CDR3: CASSPWDRGGSNGYTF. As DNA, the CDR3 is TGTGCCAGCAGCCCTTGGGACAGGGGAGGTTCCAATGGCTACACCTTC.

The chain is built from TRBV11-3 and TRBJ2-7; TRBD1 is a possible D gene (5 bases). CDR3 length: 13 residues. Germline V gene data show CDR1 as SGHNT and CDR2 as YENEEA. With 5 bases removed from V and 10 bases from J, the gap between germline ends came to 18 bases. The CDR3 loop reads CASSRNRLRDQYF. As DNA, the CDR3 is TGTGCCAGCAGCCGAAACAGGTTACGAGATCAGTACTTC.

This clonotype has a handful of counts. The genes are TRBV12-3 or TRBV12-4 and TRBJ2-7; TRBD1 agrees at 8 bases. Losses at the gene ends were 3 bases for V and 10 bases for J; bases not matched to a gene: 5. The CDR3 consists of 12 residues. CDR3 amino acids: CASSLTGVNQYF. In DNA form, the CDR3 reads TGTGCCAGCAGTTTGACAGGGGTGAATCAGTACTTC.

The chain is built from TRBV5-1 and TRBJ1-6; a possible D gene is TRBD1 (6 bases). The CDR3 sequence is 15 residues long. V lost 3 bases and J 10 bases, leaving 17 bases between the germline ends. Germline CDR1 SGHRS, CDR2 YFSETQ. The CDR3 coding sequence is TGCGCCAGCAGCTATGACAGGCCTTTCGGATCACCCCTCCACTTT. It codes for CASSYDRPFGSPLHF.

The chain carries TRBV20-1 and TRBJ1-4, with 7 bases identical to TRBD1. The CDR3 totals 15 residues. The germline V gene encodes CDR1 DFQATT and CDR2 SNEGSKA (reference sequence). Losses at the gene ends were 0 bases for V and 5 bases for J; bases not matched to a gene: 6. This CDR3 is CSARDGGRGNEKLFF. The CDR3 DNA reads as TGCAGTGCTAGAGATGGTGGCAGGGGGAATGAAAAACTGTTTTTT.